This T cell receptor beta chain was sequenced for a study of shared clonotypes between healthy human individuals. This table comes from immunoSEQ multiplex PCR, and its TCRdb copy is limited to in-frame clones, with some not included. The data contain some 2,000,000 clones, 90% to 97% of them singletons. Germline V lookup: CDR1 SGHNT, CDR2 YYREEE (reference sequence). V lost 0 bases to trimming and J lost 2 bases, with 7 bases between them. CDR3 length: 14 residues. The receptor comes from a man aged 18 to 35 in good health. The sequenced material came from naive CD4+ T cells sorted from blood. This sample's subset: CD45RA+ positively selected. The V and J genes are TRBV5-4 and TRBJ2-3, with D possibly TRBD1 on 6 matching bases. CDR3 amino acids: CASSLDRVTDTQYF. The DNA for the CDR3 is TGTGCCAGCAGCTTGGACAGGGTCACAGATACGCAGTATTTT.